Below, 23 T cell receptor beta chains from the same sample are listed, as sequenced in a study of blood T cell dynamics during melanoma immunotherapy. Sequencing used immunoSEQ multiplex PCR; TCRdb keeps in-frame clones, though not all of them. Of 15,000 or so clones listed, 94% are singletons. Time point in this sample: week 3, after first cycle of checkpoint inhibitor. The source material was effector memory CD8+ T cells from blood, sampled from a patient treated with checkpoint blockade. The receptors derive from a human donor with melanoma.

This chain connects TRBV4-2 to TRBJ2-2; no reliable D call. The CDR3 covers 12 residues. V lost 1 base and J 5 bases, leaving 2 bases between the germline ends. CDR1 and CDR2 (germline): LGHNA, YNFKEQ. The chain's CDR3 is CASSQGTGELFF. The CDR3 region has the DNA TGTGCCAGCAGCCAAGGGACCGGGGAGCTGTTTTTT.

This sequence joins TRBV7-9 and TRBJ2-3; 7 nucleotides align to TRBD2. CDR1 and CDR2 from the germline V gene are SEHNR and FQNEAQ (reference sequence). The CDR3 runs to 13 residues. This CDR3 reads CAELAASTDTQYF. CDR3 nucleotide sequence: TGTGCAGAGCTAGCGGCTAGCACAGATACGCAGTATTTT. The whole variable domain, remainder taken from reference TRBV7-9 and TRBJ2-3, is DTGVSQNPRHKITKRGQNVTFRCDPISEHNRLYWYRQTLGQGPEFLTYFQNEAQLEKSRLLSDRFSAERPKGSFSTLEIQRTEQGDSAMYLCAELAASTDTQYFGPGTRLTVL.

The chain recombines TRBV7-6 with TRBJ1-5; 9 positions agree with TRBD1. CDR1 is SGHVS, CDR2 FNYEAQ, per germline. The V gene end was trimmed by 5 bases and the J gene end by 6 bases; junction bases not matched to a gene: 5. This CDR3 has 14 residues. In nucleotides, the CDR3 is TGTGCCAGCAGCCCCGGGACAGGGCCTCAGCCCCAGCATTTT. Translating gives CASSPGTGPQPQHF.

The V call is TRBV5-1, the J call TRBJ2-2; TRBD1 matches 8 bases. The germline V gene encodes CDR1 SGHRS and CDR2 YFSETQ. CDR3 length: 16 amino acids. The J segment lost 5 bases and the V segment lost 0 bases, leaving 6 bases of the junction unmatched. Written as DNA, the CDR3 is TGCGCCAGCAGCTTGGAGTTACAGGGGGGTACCGGGGAGCTGTTTTTT. The encoded protein is CASSLELQGGTGELFF.

V usage is TRBV13 and J usage is TRBJ2-1; 11 nucleotides align to TRBD2. V dropped 1 base and J dropped 7; count of bases not matched to a gene: 3. CDR1 PRHDT and CDR2 FYEKMQ come from the germline V gene (reference sequence). This CDR3 comprises 15 residues. The CDR3 here is CASSLVASGRNEQFF. CDR3 bases: TGTGCCAGCAGCTTAGTGGCTAGCGGGAGGAATGAGCAGTTCTTC.

The CDR3 loop reads CASSYDSGRVLYEQYF. The CDR3 nucleotides are TGCGCCAGCAGTTATGATAGCGGGAGGGTCCTTTACGAGCAGTACTTC. The chain has TRBV10-2 and TRBJ2-7; TRBD2 aligns across 11 bases. This CDR3 is built from 16 residues. With V trimmed by 5 bases and J by 4 bases, 10 bases remained unmatched. Looked up from germline, CDR1 is WSHSY and CDR2 is SAAADI.

In regard to this clone: Additional DNA sequences in this sample encode the identical CDR3. The rearrangement uses TRBV4-2 and TRBJ2-7; 11 nucleotides align to TRBD2. Unmatched junction bases numbered 6, after V lost 1 base and J lost 7 bases. The CDR3 spans 15 residues. Per the germline V gene, CDR1 is LGHNA and CDR2 is YNFKEQ. In DNA, the CDR3 is TGTGCCAGCAGCCAAGTAGCGGGAGGGCCGGGGGAGCAGTACTTC. Its translation: CASSQVAGGPGEQYF.

The genes are TRBV10-3 and TRBJ1-1; 12 bases map to TRBD1. The CDR3 spans 17 residues. Germline loops: CDR1 ENHRY, CDR2 SYGVKD. The trim removed 3 bases at V and 1 base at J, leaving 6 bases unmatched. The CDR3 DNA reads TGTGCCATCAGTGACCCGGGACAGGGGGCTTGGAACACTGAAGCTTTCTTT. Amino acids: CAISDPGQGAWNTEAFF.

CDR3 in amino acids: CASSLGFQVDYNEQFF. The CDR3 DNA is TGTGCCAGCAGCTTAGGGTTCCAGGTGGACTACAATGAGCAGTTCTTC. V gene TRBV7-8 combines with J gene TRBJ2-1; D gene uncertain. Germline V lookup: CDR1 SGHVS, CDR2 FQNEAQ. The CDR3 is 16 residues long. V was trimmed by 1 base and J by 3 bases, leaving 13 bases between them.

The genes are TRBV29-1 and TRBJ2-7; D is uncertain. This CDR3 is built from 14 residues. V shed 6 bases and J shed 0 bases, with 15 bases lying between them. The V gene's germline CDR1 is SQVTM and CDR2 ANQGSEA. For the CDR3, the DNA is TGCAGCGTATCCCCGGGCCTCCTCTCCTACGAGCAGTACTTC. It is translated as CSVSPGLLSYEQYF.

The CDR3 coding sequence is TGTGCCAGCAGCGTAGGAGGTGGGAGTAGAACGGATACGCAGTATTTT. Its protein is CASSVGGGSRTDTQYF. This sequence joins TRBV9 and TRBJ2-3; D might be TRBD2 (5 bases). Germline CDR1 reads SGDLS; CDR2 reads YYNGEE. The CDR3 is 16 residues long. The V end was cut by 0 bases, the J end by 6 bases, with 17 bases between.

This chain uses TRBV4-1 with TRBJ2-3, with TRBD1 matching over 8 bases. This CDR3 is built from 15 residues. Per germline, CDR1 MGHRA and CDR2 YSYEKL. J gave up 2 bases and V 7 bases, and 8 bases lay outside the gene matches. The CDR3: CASTTGDRSTDTQYF. The DNA for the CDR3 is TGCGCCAGCACTACCGGGGACAGGTCCACAGATACGCAGTATTTT.

A single count supports this clone. V gene TRBV5-5 combines with J gene TRBJ2-3, with 8 bases identical to TRBD2. The CDR3 is 16 amino acids. The trim removed 0 bases at V and 2 bases at J, leaving 5 bases unmatched. In germline, CDR1 is SGHKS, CDR2 YYEKEE (reference sequence). This CDR3 is CASSLVLADFTDTQYF. The CDR3, as DNA: TGTGCCAGCAGCTTGGTACTAGCGGACTTCACAGATACGCAGTATTTT. Complete variable domain (other parts from reference TRBV5-5 and TRBJ2-3): DAGVTQSPTHLIKTRGQQVTLRCSPISGHKSVSWYQQVLGQGPQFIFQYYEKEERGRGNFPDRFSARQFPNYSSELNVNALLLGDSALYLCASSLVLADFTDTQYFGPGTRLTVL.

This chain joins TRBV19 and TRBJ1-5, with D tentatively TRBD1 (6 bases). Germline assignment: CDR1 LNHDA and CDR2 SQIVND (reference sequence). V shed 7 bases and J shed 5 bases, with 18 bases lying between them. This CDR3 has 15 amino acids. CDR3 coding DNA: TGTGCCAGTACTTTTCTCGGGGGGGCGGATCAGCCCCAGCATTTT. Protein: CASTFLGGADQPQHF.

This clone was seen more than once but under ten times. V is TRBV2 and J is TRBJ2-7, with unresolved D. The CDR3 is made up of 12 amino acids. Germline CDR1 and CDR2: SNHLY and FYNNEI. Trimming took 8 bases from V and 0 from J, leaving 8 bases between them. CDR3 DNA: TGTGCCAGCTCGGCCGGCTCCTACGAGCAGTACTTC. This sequence encodes CASSAGSYEQYF. The full variable domain, with the rest looked up from reference TRBV2 and TRBJ2-7, is EPEVTQTPSHQVTQMGQEVILRCVPISNHLYFYWYRQILGQKVEFLVSFYNNEISEKSEIFDDQFSVERPDGSNFTLKIRSTKLEDSAMYFCASSAGSYEQYFGPGTRLTVT.

V usage is TRBV7-3 and J usage is TRBJ2-3; 10 bases map to TRBD2. CDR1 SGHTA and CDR2 FQGTGA come from the germline V gene. J lost 1 base, V lost 2 bases, and 3 bases had no gene match. CDR3 size: 16 residues. CDR3 sequence: CASSLVAGGRTDTQYF. In nucleotides, the CDR3 is TGTGCCAGCAGCTTAGTAGCGGGAGGACGCACAGATACGCAGTATTTT.

The genes are TRBV27 and TRBJ2-7; 7 bases align to TRBD1. The V gene end was trimmed by 6 bases and the J gene end by 6 bases; junction bases not matched to a gene: 14. The V gene's germline CDR1 is MNHEY and CDR2 SMNVEV (reference sequence). This CDR3 is built from 15 residues. CDR3 nucleotide sequence: TGTGCCAGCAGCCATTGGGGACAGCCACTAACCGAGCAGTACTTC. It is translated as CASSHWGQPLTEQYF.

The chain employs TRBV15 and TRBJ2-1; the D gene is possibly TRBD2 (7 bases). Germline V gene data show CDR1 as LNHNV and CDR2 as YYDKDF (reference sequence). The CDR3 has 15 amino acids. V lost 0 bases to trimming and J lost 9 bases, with 15 bases between them. The CDR3 region has the DNA TGTGCCACCAGCAGAGATCTGGGGGGAGGGGGTGAGCAGTTCTTC. It yields the protein CATSRDLGGGGEQFF.

The chain couples TRBV13 to TRBJ2-2; tentatively, D is TRBD2 (5 bases). The germline gives CDR1 PRHDT, CDR2 FYEKMQ (reference sequence). The CDR3 has 15 amino acids. The V end lost 5 bases, the J end lost 4 bases, and 14 bases lay between the germline ends. Written as DNA, the CDR3 is TGTGCCAGCAGCGCTAGAGGAGGCTCCACCGGGGAGCTGTTTTTT. Its protein product is CASSARGGSTGELFF.

The chain carries TRBV4-1 and TRBJ2-1, with D perhaps matching TRBD1 (6 bases). V was trimmed by 7 bases and J by 0 bases, leaving 13 bases between them. CDR1 MGHRA and CDR2 YSYEKL come from the germline V gene. CDR3 length equals 15 residues. The DNA for the CDR3 is TGCGCCAGCACCCTGGACAGAAGCTCCTACAATGAGCAGTTCTTC. Its translation is CASTLDRSSYNEQFF.

The J gene is TRBJ1-2, the V gene TRBV19; D ambiguous. The germline CDR1 and CDR2 sequences are LNHDA and SQIVND (reference sequence). V shed 5 bases and J shed 4 bases, with 5 bases lying between them. The CDR3 has 11 amino acids. In DNA, the CDR3 is TGTGCCAGTAGTTACAGCTATGGCTACACCTTC. As protein: CASSYSYGYTF.

The chain is built from TRBV14 and TRBJ2-2; D ambiguous. This CDR3 spans 16 amino acids. The V gene lost 4 bases and the J gene lost 4 bases, with 16 bases spanning the gap. Germline V lookup: CDR1 SGHDN, CDR2 FVKESK. CDR3 loop: CASSLSSRVVTGELFF. The CDR3 bases are TGTGCCAGCAGCCTATCCTCACGGGTTGTCACCGGGGAGCTGTTTTTT.

This chain joins TRBV27 and TRBJ2-7, with 7 bases lining up with TRBD1. CDR1 and CDR2 from the germline V gene are MNHEY and SMNVEV (reference sequence). The junction had 3 bases not matched to a gene; V was cut back by 7 bases and J by 9 bases. The CDR3 covers 10 residues. CDR3 bases: TGTGCCAGCACCCGGACAGGGCAGTACTTC. The encoded protein is CASTRTGQYF.